The 24 T cell receptor beta chains below all came from one sample that was sequenced in a study of human T cells and chemical hapten exposure. Indicated time point: patch test 1, 2 weeks after DPC sensitization. Treatment meaning: therapeutic diphenylcyclopropenone sensitization with weekly scalp DPC. TCRdb itself ran the RACE reads through MiXCR, one entry per CDR3 protein. The sample holds roughly 120,000 distinct CDR3 sequences; around 10% are singletons and the top ten take about 1.4%. The sample was whole blood, taken in connection with sensitization to the hapten diphenylcyclopropenone (DPC). The receptor set was obtained from a woman aged 45 to 65 with alopecia areata. Some clones in this sample may be carry-over from other donors' samples.

This clonotype was seen repeatedly, ten times or more. The chain has TRBV27 and TRBJ2-1; D is perhaps TRBD1 (7 bases). CDR3 length equals 15 residues. CDR1 and CDR2 (germline): MNHEY, SMNVEV (reference sequence). Trimming cost V 5 bases and J 8 bases, with 19 bases left between them. CDR3 in DNA: TGTGCCAGCAGTATATTTTCAGGGGGAGGCGATGAGCAGTTCTTC. Protein: CASSIFSGGGDEQFF.

This clonotype was counted at least ten times. V is TRBV5-1 and J is TRBJ2-7; 10 nucleotides match TRBD2. Losses at the gene ends were 2 bases for V and 1 base for J; bases not matched to a gene: 12. The CDR3 is 18 amino acids. Germline-derived CDR1 and CDR2 are SGHRS and YFSETQ. DNA of the CDR3: TGCGCCAGCAGCTTCCGACTAGCGGGTCCCGCGGGATCCTACGAGCAGTACTTC. It translates to CASSFRLAGPAGSYEQYF.

This clonotype was counted between two and nine times. The chain employs TRBV7-9 and TRBJ1-1; 7 bases align to TRBD1. The germline V gene encodes CDR1 SEHNR and CDR2 FQNEAQ (reference sequence). The V and J ends lost 4 bases and 4 bases, in that order; junction bases with no gene match: 3. CDR3 length: 13 amino acids. The CDR3 reads CASSSNRGTEAFF. The CDR3 DNA follows: TGTGCCAGCAGCTCAAACAGGGGCACTGAAGCTTTCTTT.

The table lists this clonotype with many counts. The chain is built from TRBV7-2 and TRBJ1-5; D remains ambiguous. V was cut by 5 bases and J by 7 bases, with 21 bases left in between. In germline, CDR1 is SGHTA, CDR2 FQGNSA. The CDR3 is made up of 16 amino acids. DNA of the CDR3: TGTGCCAGCAGCCGAGGAGGGCCGGATAGGACCCAGCCCCAGCATTTT. Translation: CASSRGGPDRTQPQHF.

Many counts were recorded for this clonotype. The CDR3 protein is CASSRNRVSNEKLFF. CDR3 DNA: TGTGCCAGCAGCCGCAACAGGGTGTCTAATGAAAAACTGTTTTTT. The gene calls are TRBV7-2 and TRBJ1-4; the D gene is possibly TRBD1 (6 bases). V lost 5 bases, J lost 3 bases, and 13 bases lay in between. The CDR3 has 15 residues. CDR1 SGHTA and CDR2 FQGNSA come from the germline V gene. Supplemented by reference TRBV7-2 and TRBJ1-4, the full variable domain reads GAGVSQSPSNKVTEKGKDVELRCDPISGHTALYWYRQSLGQGLEFLIYFQGNSAPDKSGLPSDRFSAERTGGSVSTLTIQRTQQEDSAVYLCASSRNRVSNEKLFFGSGTQLSVL.

Many counts were recorded for this clonotype. This sequence joins TRBV20-1 and TRBJ2-7; TRBD1 matches at 10 bases. Trimming removed 3 bases from V and 4 bases from J; junction bases left unmatched: 6. Per germline, CDR1 DFQATT and CDR2 SNEGSKA (reference sequence). The CDR3 consists of 14 residues. This CDR3 reads CSASSGTGVYEQYF. The CDR3 region has the DNA TGCAGTGCTAGCTCCGGGACAGGGGTGTACGAGCAGTACTTC.

In its sample, this clonotype was seen a few times. The chain uses TRBV6-6 and TRBJ1-5; tentative D call: TRBD1 (5 bases). Between the trimmed V and J ends, which lost 5 bases and 4 bases, there was a span of 15 bases. Germline CDR1 and CDR2: MNHNY and SVGAGI (reference sequence). The CDR3 has 15 amino acids. The DNA for the CDR3 is TGTGCCAGCAGTCCTAGGGGCCAGGATAATCAGCCCCAGCATTTT. This gives the protein CASSPRGQDNQPQHF.

This clonotype has a count of ten or more. The V gene is TRBV29-1, the J gene TRBJ2-5, with D unclear. V lost 4 bases and J lost 2, with 8 bases in between. Per the germline V gene, CDR1 is SQVTM and CDR2 is ANQGSEA. CDR3 length equals 12 residues. CDR3 bases: TGCAGCGTTGGTGGGCCGCAAGAGACCCAGTACTTC. Its protein product is CSVGGPQETQYF.

The chain is built from TRBV20-1 and TRBJ1-1; a weak D match, TRBD1 (5 bases). The CDR3 totals 13 residues. The V and J ends lost 0 bases and 10 bases respectively, with 15 bases between them. Germline CDR1 DFQATT, CDR2 SNEGSKA (reference sequence). This CDR3 reads CSARDPGRTRAFF. The CDR3 DNA reads as TGCAGTGCTAGAGACCCCGGACGGACAAGAGCTTTCTTT.

This clonotype appeared a few times. The rearrangement uses TRBV3-1 and TRBJ1-2, with D possibly TRBD1 on 6 matching bases. The ends were cut back, 6 bases at V and 3 bases at J, with 8 bases in the middle. Germline loops: CDR1 LGHDT, CDR2 YNNKEL (reference sequence). The CDR3 runs 12 residues. The CDR3 region has the DNA TGTGCCAGCAGGGAGGGGGACTATGGCTACACCTTC. It yields the protein CASREGDYGYTF.

The table lists this clonotype with many counts. V usage is TRBV7-2 and J usage is TRBJ2-1, with D uncertain. This CDR3 has 15 amino acids. CDR1 is SGHTA, CDR2 FQGNSA, per germline. Trimming took 3 bases from V and 2 from J, leaving 11 bases between them. As DNA, the CDR3 is TGTGCCAGCAGCTTGCGGATAGCTCCCTACAATGAGCAGTTCTTC. Translation gives CASSLRIAPYNEQFF.

This clonotype was seen a handful of times. The chain couples TRBV12-3 or TRBV12-4 to TRBJ1-1; no firm D call. This CDR3 region has 13 residues. V lost 6 bases, J lost 3 bases, and 11 bases lay in between. The CDR3 here is CASRQTGYTEAFF. The CDR3 bases are TGTGCCAGCAGACAGACTGGGTACACTGAAGCTTTCTTT.

This clonotype has a handful of counts. The V call is TRBV18, the J call TRBJ1-5; TRBD1 matches 7 bases. Germline-derived CDR1 and CDR2 are KGHSH and LQKENI. V lost 6 bases to trimming and J lost 6 bases; unmatched junction nucleotides: 14. This CDR3 region has 16 residues. The CDR3 DNA sequence: TGTGCCAGCTCTCAAAGTGAGGGGGCCGGAGCTCAGCCCCAGCATTTT. Protein: CASSQSEGAGAQPQHF.

The J gene is TRBJ1-1, the V gene TRBV10-2, with TRBD1 matching over 7 bases. CDR3 size: 16 residues. Germline values: CDR1 WSHSY, CDR2 SAAADI. V dropped 6 bases and J dropped 0; count of bases not matched to a gene: 10. CDR3 bases: TGCGCCAGCAGGCCGGAACAGGGGACCTTGAACACTGAAGCTTTCTTT. As protein: CASRPEQGTLNTEAFF.

The CDR3 nucleotides read TGCAGTGCTAGCCTCAGTACTACAGATACGCAGTATTTT. The encoded protein is CSASLSTTDTQYF. The chain carries TRBV20-1 and TRBJ2-3; D is ambiguous. Between the trimmed V and J ends, which lost 3 bases and 3 bases, there was a span of 10 bases. This CDR3 is 13 amino acids long. CDR1 is DFQATT, CDR2 SNEGSKA, per germline (reference sequence).

V gene TRBV20-1 combines with J gene TRBJ2-1; TRBD1 agrees at 8 bases. This CDR3 spans 13 amino acids. V trimming: 3 bases; J trimming: 9 bases; junction bases outside the gene matches: 7. Germline CDR1 and CDR2: DFQATT and SNEGSKA (reference sequence). The CDR3 reads CSARPTGVSEQFF. The CDR3 DNA sequence: TGCAGTGCTAGGCCGACAGGGGTATCTGAGCAGTTCTTC.

This clonotype was counted only a few times. The chain recombines TRBV29-1 with TRBJ2-3, with D maybe TRBD2 (6 bases). The germline V and J ends were trimmed by 3 bases and 5 bases, with 12 bases remaining between them. There are 13 residues in the CDR3. CDR1 is SQVTM and CDR2 is ANQGSEA in the germline V gene. The CDR3 loop is CSVEQGRRDTQYF. CDR3 nucleotide sequence: TGCAGCGTTGAGCAAGGGAGGCGAGATACGCAGTATTTT.

This clonotype was detected ten times or more. This sequence joins TRBV5-1 and TRBJ1-2, with TRBD1 as a possible D gene (5 bases). Germline assignment: CDR1 SGHRS and CDR2 YFSETQ. The CDR3 totals 12 residues. The V and J ends lost 2 bases and 7 bases respectively, with 9 bases between them. The CDR3 is CASSLPGRGYTF. The CDR3 nucleotides read TGCGCCAGCAGCTTACCGGGACGTGGCTACACCTTC.

The chain is built from TRBV6-5 and TRBJ1-1; D unclear. This CDR3 contains 15 residues. Trimming stripped 4 bases from V and 7 bases from J, with 19 bases between. Germline assignment: CDR1 MNHEY and CDR2 SVGAGI. DNA of the CDR3: TGTGCCAGCAGTTCCGAAGCACTACTTTTTGGTGAAGCTTTCTTT. Residues: CASSSEALLFGEAFF.

This clonotype was seen only a few times. The chain uses TRBV28 and TRBJ1-3; D is undetermined. Trimming took 6 bases from V and 2 from J, leaving 8 bases between them. Germline V gives CDR1 MDHEN, CDR2 SYDVKM. The CDR3 length is 13 residues. The chain's CDR3 is CASSRAAGNTIYF. CDR3 in DNA: TGTGCCAGCAGCCGGGCCGCTGGAAACACCATATATTTT.

About this clonotype itself: Mismatch with germline at one junction end may stem from a read error. The chain joins TRBV11-3 to TRBJ2-2, with TRBD1 identical over 9 bases. There are 17 residues in the CDR3. CDR1 and CDR2 (germline): SGHNT, YENEEA. The CDR3 DNA reads TGTGCCAGCAGCTTAACCTCAGGACAGGGGAACCCCGGGGAGCTGTTTTTT. It encodes CASSLTSGQGNPGELFF.

V gene TRBV29-1 combines with J gene TRBJ2-1; 8 bases align to TRBD2. The junction had 2 bases not matched to a gene; V was cut back by 4 bases and J by 3 bases. Germline V CDR1 and CDR2: SQVTM, ANQGSEA. The CDR3 is 13 amino acids. DNA of the CDR3: TGCAGCGTTGGGACTAGCCACTACAATGAGCAGTTCTTC. It encodes CSVGTSHYNEQFF.

The table lists this clonotype with a few counts. The chain has TRBV4-2 and TRBJ2-2; 15 nucleotides match TRBD2. CDR1 and CDR2 (germline): LGHNA, YNFKEQ. The V and J ends lost 4 bases and 3 bases, in that order; junction bases with no gene match: 6. The CDR3 runs 18 residues. The CDR3 reads CASSPLGLAGGHTGELFF. In nucleotides, the CDR3 is TGTGCCAGCAGCCCCTTGGGACTAGCGGGGGGCCACACCGGGGAGCTGTTTTTT.

This clonotype has a count of ten or more. The chain couples TRBV20-1 to TRBJ2-3; TRBD2 is a possible D gene (6 bases). The V gene's germline CDR1 is DFQATT and CDR2 SNEGSKA (reference sequence). V was cut by 7 bases and J by 2 bases, with 16 bases left in between. CDR3 size: 14 residues. CDR3 DNA sequence: TGCAGTGGGACGGGACTCCCAATCACAGATACGCAGTATTTT. Translating gives CSGTGLPITDTQYF.